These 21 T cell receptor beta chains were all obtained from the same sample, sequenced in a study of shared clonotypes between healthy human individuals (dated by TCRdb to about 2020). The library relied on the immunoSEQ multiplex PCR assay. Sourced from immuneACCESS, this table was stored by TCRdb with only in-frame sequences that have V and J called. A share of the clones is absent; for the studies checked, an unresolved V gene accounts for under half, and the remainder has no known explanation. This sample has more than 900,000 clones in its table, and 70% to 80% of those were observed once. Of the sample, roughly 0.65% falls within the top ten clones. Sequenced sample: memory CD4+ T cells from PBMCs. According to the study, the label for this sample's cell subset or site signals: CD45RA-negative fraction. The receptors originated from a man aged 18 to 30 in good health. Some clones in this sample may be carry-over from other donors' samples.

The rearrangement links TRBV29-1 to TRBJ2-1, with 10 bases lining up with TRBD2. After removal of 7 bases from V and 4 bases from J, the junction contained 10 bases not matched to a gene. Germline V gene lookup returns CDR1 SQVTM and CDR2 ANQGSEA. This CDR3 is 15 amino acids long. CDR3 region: CSAPAAGGRYNEQFF. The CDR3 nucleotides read TGCAGCGCCCCTGCAGCGGGAGGGCGTTACAATGAGCAGTTCTTC.

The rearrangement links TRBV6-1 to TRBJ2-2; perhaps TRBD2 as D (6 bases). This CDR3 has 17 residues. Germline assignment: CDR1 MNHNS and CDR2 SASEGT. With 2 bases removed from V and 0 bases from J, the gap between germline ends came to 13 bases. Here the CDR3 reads CASSEMLASANTGELFF. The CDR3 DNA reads TGTGCCAGCAGTGAAATGCTAGCGAGCGCGAACACCGGGGAGCTGTTTTTT.

The CDR3 region has the DNA TGTGCCAGCAGCAGGACACCCGCCTACGAGCAGTACTTC. This sequence encodes CASSRTPAYEQYF. The genes are TRBV7-7 and TRBJ2-7, with D possibly being TRBD1 (5 bases). The CDR3 extends over 13 amino acids. Germline values: CDR1 SSHAT, CDR2 FNYEAQ (reference sequence). Trimming took off 5 bases at V and 2 bases at J, with 10 bases between the two ends.

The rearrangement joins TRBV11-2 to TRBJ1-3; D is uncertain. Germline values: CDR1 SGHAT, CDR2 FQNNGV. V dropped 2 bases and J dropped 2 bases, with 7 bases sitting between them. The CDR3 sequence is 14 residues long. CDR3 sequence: CASSLTRPGNTIYF. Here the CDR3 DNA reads TGTGCCAGCAGCTTAACTCGCCCTGGAAACACCATATATTTT.

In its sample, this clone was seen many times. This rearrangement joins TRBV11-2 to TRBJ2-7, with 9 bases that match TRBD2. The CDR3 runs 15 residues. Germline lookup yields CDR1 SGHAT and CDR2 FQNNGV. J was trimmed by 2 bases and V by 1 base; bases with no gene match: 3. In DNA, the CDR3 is TGTGCCAGCAGCTTAGGGGTAGCGGGAGCCTACGAGCAGTACTTC. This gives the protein CASSLGVAGAYEQYF.

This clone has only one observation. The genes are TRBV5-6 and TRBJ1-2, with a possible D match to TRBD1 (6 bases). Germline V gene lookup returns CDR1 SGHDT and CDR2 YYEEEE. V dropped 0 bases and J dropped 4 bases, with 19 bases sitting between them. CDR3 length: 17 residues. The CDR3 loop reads CASSLVGFQGPRYGYTF. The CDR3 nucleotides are TGTGCCAGCAGCTTGGTGGGTTTTCAGGGGCCCCGCTATGGCTACACCTTC.

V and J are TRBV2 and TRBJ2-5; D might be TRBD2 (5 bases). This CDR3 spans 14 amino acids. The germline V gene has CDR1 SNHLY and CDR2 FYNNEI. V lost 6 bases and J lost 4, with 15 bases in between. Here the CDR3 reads CASRPSQSGETQYF. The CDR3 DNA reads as TGTGCCAGCAGACCGAGCCAAAGCGGAGAGACCCAGTACTTC.

CDR3 sequence: CASSQWGGTYEQYF. The DNA of the CDR3 is TGCGCCAGCAGCCAATGGGGGGGCACCTACGAGCAGTACTTC. The chain combines TRBV4-1 with TRBJ2-7; TRBD2 might be the D (7 bases). Germline CDR1 is MGHRA and CDR2 is YSYEKL. The length of the CDR3 is 14 residues. V was shortened by 2 bases and J by 2 bases, with 10 bases between the two germline ends.

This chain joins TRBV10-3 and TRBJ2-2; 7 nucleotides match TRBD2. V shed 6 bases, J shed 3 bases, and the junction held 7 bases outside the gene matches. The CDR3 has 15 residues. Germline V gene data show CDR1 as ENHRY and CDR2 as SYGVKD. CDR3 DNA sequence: TGTGCCATCAGCGCTAGCGGAGGCCACACCGGGGAGCTGTTTTTT. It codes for CAISASGGHTGELFF.

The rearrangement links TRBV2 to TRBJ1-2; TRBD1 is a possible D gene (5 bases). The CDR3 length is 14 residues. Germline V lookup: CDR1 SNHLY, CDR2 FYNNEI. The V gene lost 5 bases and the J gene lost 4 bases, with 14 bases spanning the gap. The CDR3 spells CASSTQTVGYGYTF. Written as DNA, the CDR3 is TGTGCCAGCAGTACCCAGACAGTGGGCTATGGCTACACCTTC.

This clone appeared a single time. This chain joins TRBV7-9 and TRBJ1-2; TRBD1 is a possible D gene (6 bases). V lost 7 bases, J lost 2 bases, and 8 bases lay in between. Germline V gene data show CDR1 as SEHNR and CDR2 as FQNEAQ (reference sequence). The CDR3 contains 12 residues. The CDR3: CASNTGNYGYTF. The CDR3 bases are TGTGCCAGCAATACAGGGAACTATGGCTACACCTTC.

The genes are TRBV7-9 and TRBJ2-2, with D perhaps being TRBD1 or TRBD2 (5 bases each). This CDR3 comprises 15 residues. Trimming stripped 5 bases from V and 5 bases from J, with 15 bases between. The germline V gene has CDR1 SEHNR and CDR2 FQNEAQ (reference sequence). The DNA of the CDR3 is TGTGCCAGCAGCACCGGGACCCCTCGGACCGGGGAGCTGTTTTTT. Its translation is CASSTGTPRTGELFF.

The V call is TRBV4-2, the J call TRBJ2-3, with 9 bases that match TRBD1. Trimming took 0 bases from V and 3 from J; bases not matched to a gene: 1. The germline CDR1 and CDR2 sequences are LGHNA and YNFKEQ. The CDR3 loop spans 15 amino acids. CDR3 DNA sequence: TGTGCCAGCAGCCAAGAAGACAGGGGGACAGATACGCAGTATTTT. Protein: CASSQEDRGTDTQYF.

The CDR3 nucleotides read TGTGCCAGCAGCGTATCTCGAGACCGGGGGAGCGAGACCCAGTACTTC. This sequence encodes CASSVSRDRGSETQYF. The chain joins TRBV9 to TRBJ2-5; tentative D call: TRBD2 (6 bases). The CDR3 has 16 residues. Trimming cost V 1 base and J 5 bases, with 18 bases left between them. In germline, CDR1 is SGDLS, CDR2 YYNGEE.

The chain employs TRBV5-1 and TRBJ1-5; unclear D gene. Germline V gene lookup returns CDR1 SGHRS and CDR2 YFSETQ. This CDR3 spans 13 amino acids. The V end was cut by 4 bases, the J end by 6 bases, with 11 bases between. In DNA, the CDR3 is TGCGCCAGCAGCATGGACGGCGGTCAGCCCCAGCATTTT. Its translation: CASSMDGGQPQHF.

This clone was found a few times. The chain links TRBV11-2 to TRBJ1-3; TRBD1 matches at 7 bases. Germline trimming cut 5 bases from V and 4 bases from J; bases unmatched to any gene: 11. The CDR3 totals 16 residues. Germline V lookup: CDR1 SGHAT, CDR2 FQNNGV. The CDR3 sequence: CASSPSHRGLGNTIYF. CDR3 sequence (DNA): TGTGCCAGCAGCCCTAGCCACAGGGGTTTGGGAAACACCATATATTTT.

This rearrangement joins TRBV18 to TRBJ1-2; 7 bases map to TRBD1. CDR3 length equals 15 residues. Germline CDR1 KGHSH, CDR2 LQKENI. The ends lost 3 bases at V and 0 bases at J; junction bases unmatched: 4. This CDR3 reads CASSPQTGTNYGYTF. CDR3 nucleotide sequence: TGTGCCAGCTCACCTCAGACAGGGACTAACTATGGCTACACCTTC.

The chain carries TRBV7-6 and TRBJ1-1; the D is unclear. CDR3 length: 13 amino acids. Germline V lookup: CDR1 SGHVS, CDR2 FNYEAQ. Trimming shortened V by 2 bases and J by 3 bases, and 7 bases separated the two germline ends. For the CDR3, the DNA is TGTGCCAGCAGCTTACAGCGGTACACTGAAGCTTTCTTT. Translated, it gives CASSLQRYTEAFF. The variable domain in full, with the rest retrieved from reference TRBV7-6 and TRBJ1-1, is GAGVSQSPRYKVTKRGQDVALRCDPISGHVSLYWYRQALGQGPEFLTYFNYEAQQDKSGLPNDRFSAERPEGSISTLTIQRTEQRDSAMYRCASSLQRYTEAFFGQGTRLTVV.

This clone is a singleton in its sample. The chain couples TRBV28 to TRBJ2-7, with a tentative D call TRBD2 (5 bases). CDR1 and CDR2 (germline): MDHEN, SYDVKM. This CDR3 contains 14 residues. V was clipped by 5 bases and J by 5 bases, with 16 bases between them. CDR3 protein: CASSVEGLSHEQYF. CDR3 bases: TGTGCCAGCAGTGTAGAGGGTCTATCCCACGAGCAGTACTTC.

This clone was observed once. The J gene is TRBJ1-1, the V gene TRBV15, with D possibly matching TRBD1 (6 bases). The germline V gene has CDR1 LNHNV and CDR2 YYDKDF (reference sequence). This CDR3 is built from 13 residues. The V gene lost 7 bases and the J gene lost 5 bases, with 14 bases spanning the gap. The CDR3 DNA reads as TGTGCCACCACCATGGGGGGCGGGACTGAAGCTTTCTTT. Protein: CATTMGGGTEAFF. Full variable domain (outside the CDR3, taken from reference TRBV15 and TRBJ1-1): DAMVIQNPRYQVTQFGKPVTLSCSQTLNHNVMYWYQQKSSQAPKLLFHYYDKDFNNEADTPDNFQSRRPNTSFCFLDIRSPGLGDTAMYLCATTMGGGTEAFFGQGTRLTVV.

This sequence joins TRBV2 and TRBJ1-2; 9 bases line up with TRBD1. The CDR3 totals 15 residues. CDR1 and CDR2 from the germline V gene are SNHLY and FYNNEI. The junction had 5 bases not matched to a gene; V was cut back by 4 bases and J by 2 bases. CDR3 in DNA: TGTGCCAGCAGTGGTACCGGGACAGGGAACTATGGCTACACCTTC. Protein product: CASSGTGTGNYGYTF.